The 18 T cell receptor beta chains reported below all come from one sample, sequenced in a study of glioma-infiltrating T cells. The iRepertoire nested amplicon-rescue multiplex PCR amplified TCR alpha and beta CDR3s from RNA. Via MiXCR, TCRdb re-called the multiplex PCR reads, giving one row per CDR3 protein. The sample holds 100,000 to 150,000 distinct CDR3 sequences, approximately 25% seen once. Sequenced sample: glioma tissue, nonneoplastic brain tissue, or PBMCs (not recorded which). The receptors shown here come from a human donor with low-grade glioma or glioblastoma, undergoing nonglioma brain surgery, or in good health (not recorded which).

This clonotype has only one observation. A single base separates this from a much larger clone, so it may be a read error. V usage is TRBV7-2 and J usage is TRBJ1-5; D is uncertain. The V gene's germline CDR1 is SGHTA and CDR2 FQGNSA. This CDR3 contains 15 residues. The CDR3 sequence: CASILKHGDNQPQHF. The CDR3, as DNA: TGTGCCAGCATCTTAAAACATGGGGACAATCAGCCCCAGCATTTT. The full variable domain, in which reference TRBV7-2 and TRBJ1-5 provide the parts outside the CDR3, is GAGVSQSPSNKVTEKGKDVELRCDPISGHTALYWYRQSLGQGLEFLIYFQGNSAPDKSGLPSDRFSAERTGGSVSTLTIQRTQQEDSAVYLCASILKHGDNQPQHFGDGTRLSIL.

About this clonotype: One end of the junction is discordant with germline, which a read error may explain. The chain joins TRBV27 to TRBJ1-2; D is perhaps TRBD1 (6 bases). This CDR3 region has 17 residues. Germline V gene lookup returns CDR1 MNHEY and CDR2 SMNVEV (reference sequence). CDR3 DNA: TGTGCCAGCAGTCTCTCACCTTCAGGGGTGCCTAATTATGGCTACACCTTC. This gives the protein CASSLSPSGVPNYGYTF.

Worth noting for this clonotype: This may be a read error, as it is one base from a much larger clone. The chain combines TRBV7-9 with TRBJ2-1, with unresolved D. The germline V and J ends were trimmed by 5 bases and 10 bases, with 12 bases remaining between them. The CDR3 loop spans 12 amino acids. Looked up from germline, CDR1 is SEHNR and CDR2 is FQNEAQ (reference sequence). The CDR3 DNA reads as TGTGCCAGCAGCCGAGGAAATCTCGAGCAGTTCTTC. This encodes CASSRGNLEQFF.

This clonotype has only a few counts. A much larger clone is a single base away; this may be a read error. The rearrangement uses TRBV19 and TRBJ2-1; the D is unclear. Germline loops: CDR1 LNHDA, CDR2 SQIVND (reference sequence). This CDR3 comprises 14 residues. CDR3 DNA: TGTGCCAGTAGTATAGGGTCCATCCACAATGAGCAGTCCTTC. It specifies CASSIGSIHNEQSF.

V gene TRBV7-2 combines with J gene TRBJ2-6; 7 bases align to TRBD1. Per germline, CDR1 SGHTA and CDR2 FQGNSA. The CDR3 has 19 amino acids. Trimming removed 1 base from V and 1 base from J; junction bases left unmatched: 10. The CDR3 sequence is CASSLVTPGQSSGANVLTF. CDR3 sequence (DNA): TGTGCCAGCAGCTTAGTTACCCCGGGACAGAGTTCTGGGGCCAACGTCCTGACTTTC.

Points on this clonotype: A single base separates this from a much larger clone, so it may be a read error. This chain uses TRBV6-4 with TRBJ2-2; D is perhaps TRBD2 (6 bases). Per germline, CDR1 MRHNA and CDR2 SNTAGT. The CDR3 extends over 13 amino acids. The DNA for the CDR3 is TGTGCCAGCAGTGACTCAGCCACCGGGGAGGTGTTTTTT. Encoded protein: CASSDSATGEVFF.

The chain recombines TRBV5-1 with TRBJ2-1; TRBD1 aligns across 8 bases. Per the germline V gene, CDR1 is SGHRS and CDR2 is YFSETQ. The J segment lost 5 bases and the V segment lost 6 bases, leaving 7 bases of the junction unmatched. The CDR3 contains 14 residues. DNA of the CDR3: TGCGCCAGCAAAGTCCAGGGGGCCGACAATGAGCAGTTCTTC. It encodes CASKVQGADNEQFF.

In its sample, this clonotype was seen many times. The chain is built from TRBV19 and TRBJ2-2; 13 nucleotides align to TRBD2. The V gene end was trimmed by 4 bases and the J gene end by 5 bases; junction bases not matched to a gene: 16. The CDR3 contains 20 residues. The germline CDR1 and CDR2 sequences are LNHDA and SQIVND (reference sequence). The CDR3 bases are TGTGCCAGTAGTACGCCCCCTCGGACTAGCGGGAGAGGGTTAACCGGGGAGCTGTTTTTT. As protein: CASSTPPRTSGRGLTGELFF.

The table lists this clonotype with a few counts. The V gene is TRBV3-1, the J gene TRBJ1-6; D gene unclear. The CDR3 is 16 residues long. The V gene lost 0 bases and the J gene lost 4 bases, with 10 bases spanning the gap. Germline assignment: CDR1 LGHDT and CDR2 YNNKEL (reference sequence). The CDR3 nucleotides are TGTGCCAGCAGCCAAGATAAGGCGTCGTATAATTCACCCCTCCACTTT. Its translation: CASSQDKASYNSPLHF.

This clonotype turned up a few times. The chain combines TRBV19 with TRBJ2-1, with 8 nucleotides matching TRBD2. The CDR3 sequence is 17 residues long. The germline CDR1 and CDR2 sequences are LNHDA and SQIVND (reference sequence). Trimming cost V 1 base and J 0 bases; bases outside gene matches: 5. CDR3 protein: CASSIVSSGGSYNEQFF. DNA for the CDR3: TGTGCCAGTAGTATAGTTTCCAGCGGGGGCTCCTACAATGAGCAGTTCTTC.

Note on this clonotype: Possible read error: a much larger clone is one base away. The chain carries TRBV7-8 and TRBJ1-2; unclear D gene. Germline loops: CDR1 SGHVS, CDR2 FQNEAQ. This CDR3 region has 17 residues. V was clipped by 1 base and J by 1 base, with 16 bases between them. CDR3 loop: CASSLELGITLNYGYTF. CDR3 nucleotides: TGTGCCAGCAGCTTAGAGCTCGGCATAACACTTAACTATGGCTACACCTTC.

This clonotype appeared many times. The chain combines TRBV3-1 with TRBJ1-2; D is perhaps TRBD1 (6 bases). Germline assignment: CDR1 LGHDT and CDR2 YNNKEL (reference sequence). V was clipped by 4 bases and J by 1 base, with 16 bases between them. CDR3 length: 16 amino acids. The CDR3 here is CASSRLRGNFNYGYTF. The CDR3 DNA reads TGTGCCAGCAGCCGCCTCAGGGGCAACTTTAACTATGGCTACACCTTC.

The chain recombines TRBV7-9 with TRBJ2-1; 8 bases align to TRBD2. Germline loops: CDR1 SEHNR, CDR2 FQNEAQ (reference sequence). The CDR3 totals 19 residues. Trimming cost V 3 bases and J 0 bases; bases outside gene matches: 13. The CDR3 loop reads CASSFFGLAGSSSYNEQFF. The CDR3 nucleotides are TGTGCCAGCAGCTTTTTCGGGCTAGCGGGTTCCAGCTCCTACAATGAGCAGTTCTTC.

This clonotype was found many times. The DNA for the CDR3 is TGTGCCAGCAGTCCGGGTGGCCGGGATTCAAATCAGCCCCAGCATTTT. It translates to CASSPGGRDSNQPQHF. This chain connects TRBV28 to TRBJ1-5, with D uncertain. V lost 5 bases to trimming and J lost 4 bases, with 18 bases between them. The germline CDR1 and CDR2 sequences are MDHEN and SYDVKM. This CDR3 is 16 amino acids long.

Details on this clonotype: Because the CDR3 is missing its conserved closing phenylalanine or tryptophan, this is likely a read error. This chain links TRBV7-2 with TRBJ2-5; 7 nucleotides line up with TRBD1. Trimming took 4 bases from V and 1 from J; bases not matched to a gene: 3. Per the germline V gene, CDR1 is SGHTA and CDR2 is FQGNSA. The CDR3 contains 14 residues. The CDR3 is CASSSRQGQETQYL. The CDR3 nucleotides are TGTGCCAGCAGCTCACGACAGGGCCAAGAGACCCAGTACCTC.

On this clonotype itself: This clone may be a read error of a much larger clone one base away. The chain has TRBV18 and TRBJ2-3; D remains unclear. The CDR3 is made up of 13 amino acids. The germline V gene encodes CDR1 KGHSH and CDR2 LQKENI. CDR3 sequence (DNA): TGTGCCAGCTCACCGCCGACCACAGATACGCAGAATTTT. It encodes CASSPPTTDTQNF. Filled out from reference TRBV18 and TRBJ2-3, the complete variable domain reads NAGVMQNPRHLVRRRGQEARLRCSPMKGHSHVYWYRQLPEEGLKFMVYLQKENIIDESGMPKERFSAEFPKEGPSILRIQQVVRGDSAAYFCASSPPTTDTQNFGPGTRLTVL.

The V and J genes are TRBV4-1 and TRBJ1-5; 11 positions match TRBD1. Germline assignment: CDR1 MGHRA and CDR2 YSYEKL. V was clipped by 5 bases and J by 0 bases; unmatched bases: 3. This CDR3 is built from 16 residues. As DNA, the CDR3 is TGCGCCAGCAGCTTGGACAGGGGGCGTAGCAATCAGCCCCAGCATTTT. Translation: CASSLDRGRSNQPQHF.

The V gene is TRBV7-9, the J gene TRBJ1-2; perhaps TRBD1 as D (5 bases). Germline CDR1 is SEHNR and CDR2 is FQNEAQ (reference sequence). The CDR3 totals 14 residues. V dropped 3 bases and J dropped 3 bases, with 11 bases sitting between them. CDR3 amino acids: CASSLSREDYGYTF. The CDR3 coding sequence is TGTGCCAGCAGCTTGTCCAGGGAGGACTATGGCTACACCTTC.